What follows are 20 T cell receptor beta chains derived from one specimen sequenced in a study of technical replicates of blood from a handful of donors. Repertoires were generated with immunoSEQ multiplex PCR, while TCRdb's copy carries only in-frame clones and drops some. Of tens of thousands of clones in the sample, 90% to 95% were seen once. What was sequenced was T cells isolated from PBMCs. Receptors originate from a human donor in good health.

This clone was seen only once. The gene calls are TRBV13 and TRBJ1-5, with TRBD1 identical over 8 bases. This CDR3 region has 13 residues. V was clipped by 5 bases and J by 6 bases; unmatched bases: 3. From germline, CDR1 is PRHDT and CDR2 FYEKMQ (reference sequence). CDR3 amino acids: CASSRQGSQPQHF. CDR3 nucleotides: TGTGCCAGCAGCCGACAGGGGAGTCAGCCCCAGCATTTT.

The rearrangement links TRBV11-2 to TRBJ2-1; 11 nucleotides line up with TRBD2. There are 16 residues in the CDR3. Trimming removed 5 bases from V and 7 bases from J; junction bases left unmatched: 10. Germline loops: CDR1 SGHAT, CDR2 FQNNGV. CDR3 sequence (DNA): TGTGCCAGCAGCGCAACCGGGACTAGCGGCGGGAATGAGCAGTTCTTC. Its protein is CASSATGTSGGNEQFF.

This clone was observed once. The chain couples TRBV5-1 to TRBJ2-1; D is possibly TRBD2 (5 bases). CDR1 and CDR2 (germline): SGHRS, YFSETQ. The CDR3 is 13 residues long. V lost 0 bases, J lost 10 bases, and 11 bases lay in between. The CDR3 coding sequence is TGCGCCAGCAGCTTGGGGGCCCCGGGGGAGCAGTTCTTC. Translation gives CASSLGAPGEQFF.

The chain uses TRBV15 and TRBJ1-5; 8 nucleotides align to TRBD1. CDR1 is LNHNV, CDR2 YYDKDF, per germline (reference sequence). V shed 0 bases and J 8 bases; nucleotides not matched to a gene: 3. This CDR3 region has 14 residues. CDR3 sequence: CATSRDAGGEPQHF. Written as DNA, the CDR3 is TGTGCCACCAGCAGAGATGCAGGGGGCGAGCCCCAGCATTTT.

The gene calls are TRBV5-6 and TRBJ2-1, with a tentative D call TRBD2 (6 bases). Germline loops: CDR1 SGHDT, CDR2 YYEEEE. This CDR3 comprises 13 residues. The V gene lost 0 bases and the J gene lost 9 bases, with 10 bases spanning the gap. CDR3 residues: CASSLVGGVEQFF. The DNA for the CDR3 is TGTGCCAGCAGCTTGGTCGGCGGGGTTGAGCAGTTCTTC.

Here the CDR3 reads CASSYRVVASQNTGELFF. Here the CDR3 DNA reads TGTGCCAGCAGCTACAGGGTGGTGGCCAGTCAGAACACCGGGGAGCTGTTTTTT. V and J are TRBV7-9 and TRBJ2-2; TRBD1 might be the D (6 bases). The V gene lost 4 bases and the J gene lost 1 base, with 19 bases spanning the gap. The CDR3 is 18 residues long. Germline CDR1 is SEHNR and CDR2 is FQNEAQ (reference sequence).

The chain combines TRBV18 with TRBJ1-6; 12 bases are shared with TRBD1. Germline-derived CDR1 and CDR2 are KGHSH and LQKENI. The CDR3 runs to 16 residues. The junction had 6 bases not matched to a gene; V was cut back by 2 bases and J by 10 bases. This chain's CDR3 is CASSPGTGGLGSPLHF. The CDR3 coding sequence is TGTGCCAGCTCACCAGGGACAGGGGGCCTTGGGTCACCCCTCCACTTT.

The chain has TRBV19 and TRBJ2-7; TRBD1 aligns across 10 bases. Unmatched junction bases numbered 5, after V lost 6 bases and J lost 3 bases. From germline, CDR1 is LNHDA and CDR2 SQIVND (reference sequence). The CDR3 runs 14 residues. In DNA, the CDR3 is TGTGCCAGTAGCCCCGGGACAGGGGTCTACGAGCAGTACTTC. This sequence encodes CASSPGTGVYEQYF.

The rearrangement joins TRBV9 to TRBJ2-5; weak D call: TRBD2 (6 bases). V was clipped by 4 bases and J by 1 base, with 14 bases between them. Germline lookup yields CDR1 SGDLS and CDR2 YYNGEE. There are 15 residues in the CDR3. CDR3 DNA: TGTGCCAGCAGCTTTACATCGGGGGTCCAAGAGACCCAGTACTTC. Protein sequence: CASSFTSGVQETQYF.

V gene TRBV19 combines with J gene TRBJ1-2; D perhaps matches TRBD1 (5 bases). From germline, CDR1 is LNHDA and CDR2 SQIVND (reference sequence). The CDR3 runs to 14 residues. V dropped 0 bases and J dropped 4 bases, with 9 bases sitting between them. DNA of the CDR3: TGTGCCAGTAGTATAGAGGGGGGAGGCTATGGCTACACCTTC. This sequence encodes CASSIEGGGYGYTF.

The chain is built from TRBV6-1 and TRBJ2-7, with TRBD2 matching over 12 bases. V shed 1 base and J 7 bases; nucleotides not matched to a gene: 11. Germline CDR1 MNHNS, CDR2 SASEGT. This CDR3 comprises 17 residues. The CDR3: CASSEDVRLAGASEQYF. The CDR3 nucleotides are TGTGCCAGCAGTGAAGACGTGAGACTAGCGGGAGCTAGTGAGCAGTACTTC.

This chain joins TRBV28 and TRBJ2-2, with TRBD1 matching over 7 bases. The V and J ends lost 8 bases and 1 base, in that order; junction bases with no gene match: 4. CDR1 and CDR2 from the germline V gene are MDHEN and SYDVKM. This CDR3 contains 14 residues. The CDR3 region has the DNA TGTGCCAGCCGTGACAGGGTGAACACCGGGGAGCTGTTTTTT. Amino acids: CASRDRVNTGELFF.

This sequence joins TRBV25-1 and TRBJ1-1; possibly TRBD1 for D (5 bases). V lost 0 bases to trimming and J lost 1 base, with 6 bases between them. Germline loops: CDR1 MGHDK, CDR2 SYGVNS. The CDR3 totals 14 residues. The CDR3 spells CASSEYRGNTEAFF. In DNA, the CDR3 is TGTGCCAGCAGTGAATATAGGGGGAACACTGAAGCTTTCTTT.

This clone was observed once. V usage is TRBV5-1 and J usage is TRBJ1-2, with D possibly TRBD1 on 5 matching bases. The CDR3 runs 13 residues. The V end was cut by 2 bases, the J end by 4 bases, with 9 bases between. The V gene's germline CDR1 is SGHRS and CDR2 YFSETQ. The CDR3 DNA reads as TGCGCCAGCAGCTTTGGGACTTCCTATGGCTACACCTTC. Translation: CASSFGTSYGYTF.

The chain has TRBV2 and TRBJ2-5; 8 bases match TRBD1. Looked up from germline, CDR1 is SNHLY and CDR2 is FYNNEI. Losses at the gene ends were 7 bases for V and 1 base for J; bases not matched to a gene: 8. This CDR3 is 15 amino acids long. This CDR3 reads CASTEPDRAQETQYF. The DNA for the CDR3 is TGTGCCAGCACCGAACCGGACAGGGCCCAAGAGACCCAGTACTTC.

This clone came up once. The CDR3 DNA reads TGTGCCAGCAATGGACAGTCCGCGAACACCGGGGAGCTGTTTTTT. Amino acids: CASNGQSANTGELFF. The genes are TRBV6-1 and TRBJ2-2; a weak D match, TRBD1 (6 bases). Looked up from germline, CDR1 is MNHNS and CDR2 is SASEGT. The CDR3 spans 15 residues. Trimming cost V 7 bases and J 0 bases, with 12 bases left between them.

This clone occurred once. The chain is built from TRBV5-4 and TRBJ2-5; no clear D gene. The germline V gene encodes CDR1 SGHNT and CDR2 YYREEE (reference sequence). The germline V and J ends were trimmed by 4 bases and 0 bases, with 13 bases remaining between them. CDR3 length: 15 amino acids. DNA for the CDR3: TGTGCCAGCAGCACCCCCGTCGCGGACCAAGAGACCCAGTACTTC. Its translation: CASSTPVADQETQYF.

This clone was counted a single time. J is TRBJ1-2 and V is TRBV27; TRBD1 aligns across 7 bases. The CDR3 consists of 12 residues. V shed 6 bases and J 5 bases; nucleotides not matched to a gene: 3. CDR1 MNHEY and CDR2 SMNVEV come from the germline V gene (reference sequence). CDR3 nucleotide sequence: TGTGCCAGCAGGAAACAGGGGTATGGCTACACCTTC. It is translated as CASRKQGYGYTF.

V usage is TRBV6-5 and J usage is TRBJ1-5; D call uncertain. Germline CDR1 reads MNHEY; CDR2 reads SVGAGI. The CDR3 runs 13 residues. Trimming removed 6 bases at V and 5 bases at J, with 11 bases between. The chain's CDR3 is CASSTESDQPQHF. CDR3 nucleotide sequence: TGTGCCAGCAGCACTGAATCGGATCAGCCCCAGCATTTT.

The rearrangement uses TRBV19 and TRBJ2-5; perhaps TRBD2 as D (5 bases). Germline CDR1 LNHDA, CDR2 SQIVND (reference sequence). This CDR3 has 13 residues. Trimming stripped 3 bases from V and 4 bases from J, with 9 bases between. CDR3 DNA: TGTGCCAGTAGTATTTCTAGCATAGAGACCCAGTACTTC. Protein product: CASSISSIETQYF.